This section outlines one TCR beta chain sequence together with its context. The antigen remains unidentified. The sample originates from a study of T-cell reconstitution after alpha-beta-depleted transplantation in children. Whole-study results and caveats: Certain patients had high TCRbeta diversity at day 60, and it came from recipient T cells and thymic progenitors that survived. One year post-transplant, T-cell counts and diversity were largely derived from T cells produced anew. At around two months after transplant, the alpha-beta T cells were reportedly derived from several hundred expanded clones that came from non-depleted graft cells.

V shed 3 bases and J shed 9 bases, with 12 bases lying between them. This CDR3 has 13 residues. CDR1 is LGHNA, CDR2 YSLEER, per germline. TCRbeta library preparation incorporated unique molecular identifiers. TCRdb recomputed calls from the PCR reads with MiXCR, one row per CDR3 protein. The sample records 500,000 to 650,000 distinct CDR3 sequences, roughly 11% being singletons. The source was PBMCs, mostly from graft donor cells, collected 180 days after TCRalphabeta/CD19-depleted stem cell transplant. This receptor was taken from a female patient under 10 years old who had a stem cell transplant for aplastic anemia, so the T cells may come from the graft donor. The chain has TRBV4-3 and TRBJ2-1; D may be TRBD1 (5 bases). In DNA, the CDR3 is TGCGCCAGCAGCCACCTCAGGGAAAGTGAGCAGTTCTTC. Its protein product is CASSHLRESEQFF.